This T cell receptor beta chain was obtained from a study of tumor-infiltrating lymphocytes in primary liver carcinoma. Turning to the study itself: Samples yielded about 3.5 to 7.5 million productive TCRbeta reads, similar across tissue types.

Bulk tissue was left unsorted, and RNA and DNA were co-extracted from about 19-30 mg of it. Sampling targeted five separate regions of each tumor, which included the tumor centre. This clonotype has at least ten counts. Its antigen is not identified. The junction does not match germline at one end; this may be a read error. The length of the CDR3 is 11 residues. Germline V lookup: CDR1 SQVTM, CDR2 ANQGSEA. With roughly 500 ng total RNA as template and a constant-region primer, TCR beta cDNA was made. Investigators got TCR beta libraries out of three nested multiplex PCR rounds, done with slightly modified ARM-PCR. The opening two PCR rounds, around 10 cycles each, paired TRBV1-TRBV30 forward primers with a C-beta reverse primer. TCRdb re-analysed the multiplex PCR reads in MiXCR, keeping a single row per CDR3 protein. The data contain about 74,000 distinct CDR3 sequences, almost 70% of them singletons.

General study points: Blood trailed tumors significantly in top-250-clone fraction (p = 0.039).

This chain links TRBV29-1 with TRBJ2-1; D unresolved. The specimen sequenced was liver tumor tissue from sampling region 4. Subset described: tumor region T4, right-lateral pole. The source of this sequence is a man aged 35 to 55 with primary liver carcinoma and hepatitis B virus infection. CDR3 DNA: TGCAGCATGGGCTCCTACGATGAGCAGTTCTTC. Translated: CSMGSYDEQFF.